This T cell receptor beta chain stems from a study of blood T cell repertoires in COVID-19. On the study more broadly: The United States, Italy and Spain supplied acute and convalescent COVID-19 samples.

Assay: immunoSEQ multiplex PCR; the TCRdb copy retains only in-frame clones and omits some. Of about 64,000 clones listed, approximately 90% are singletons. Trimming took 0 bases from V and 1 from J, leaving 9 bases between them. The CDR3 is 15 residues long. The germline V gene has CDR1 LNHNV and CDR2 YYDKDF (reference sequence). In this sample, this clone turned up a few times. The sequence derives from a woman aged 40 to 50 who had recovered from COVID-19. This chain uses TRBV15 with TRBJ1-1; D gene uncertain. The sequencing input was PBMCs or T cells enriched from blood (not recorded which). The CDR3 DNA follows: TGTGCCACCAGCAGAGATAAGGGAGAGAACACTGAAGCTTTCTTT. This translates into CATSRDKGENTEAFF.